This TCR beta chain was sequenced for a study of CD8 T cells in ankylosing spondylitis. Study-wide findings and caveats: Disease-linked clones were reportedly significantly enriched in matched ankylosing spondylitis synovial fluid. Reports of some motif variants in reactive arthritis synovial fluid and blood predate this one. Blood from ankylosing spondylitis patients appeared to carry a characteristic roughly 8-variant TCR beta motif.

This clonotype occurred once. Antigen: not known. It was by quantitative 5'-RACE with molecular barcodes that TCR beta libraries were made. Each CDR3 protein is one row after TCRdb ran MiXCR on the 5' RACE reads. Among about 400,000 distinct CDR3 sequences, approximately 22% were seen once, and the ten largest hold roughly 13%. The material sequenced was blood, either unsorted or a sorted T cell fraction (not recorded which). The source is a male donor with ankylosing spondylitis or in good health (not recorded which).

The CDR3 is CSVSDRVNSYEQYF. CDR3 nucleotide sequence: TGCAGTGTAAGCGACAGGGTTAACTCCTACGAGCAGTACTTC. The V gene is TRBV20-1, the J gene TRBJ2-7; TRBD1 aligns across 7 bases. CDR1 and CDR2 from the germline V gene are DFQATT and SNEGSKA (reference sequence). The V gene end was trimmed by 7 bases and the J gene end by 0 bases; junction bases not matched to a gene: 9. The CDR3 consists of 14 residues.